The T cell receptor beta chain under discussion was sequenced for a study of Ad26.COV2.S vaccination and SARS-CoV-2 variants. Whole-study context: Intramuscularly, Ad26.COV2.S was given either once or twice, 56 days apart.

Study-wide results and limits: Participants in the vaccine arm had higher spike-specific TCR breadth; placebo recipients had lower. Substantial breadth was reported for post-vaccination spike-specific CD8+ and CD4+ T cells. Analyses of TCR breadth and depth may have underestimated total T cell responses.

The V end lost 0 bases, the J end lost 7 bases, and 9 bases lay between the germline ends. Per the germline V gene, CDR1 is WNHNN and CDR2 is SYGVQD (reference sequence). The CDR3 sequence is 13 residues long. As regards this clone: Its specificity is not known.

The treatment: 19 received Ad26.COV2.S at low or high dose, single or two shots; 5 received placebo; per-sample allocation not given. The study sampled participants on day 63 after the first vaccine or placebo injection. Generated by immunoSEQ multiplex PCR, the TCRdb table keeps only in-frame clones and is missing some. The sample contains 380,000 or so clones, approximately 86% of which appear only once. This sample comprised peripheral blood, obtained in a trial of Ad26.COV2.S vaccine versus placebo. The V call is TRBV10-1, the J call TRBJ1-1; D is unresolved. This clonotype originated in a person aged 18-65 years who received the Ad26.COV2.S COVID-19 vaccine or a placebo. In nucleotides, the CDR3 is TGCGCCAGCAGTGAGTCCTCGAGGGTTGAAGCTTTCTTT. Translated, it gives CASSESSRVEAFF.